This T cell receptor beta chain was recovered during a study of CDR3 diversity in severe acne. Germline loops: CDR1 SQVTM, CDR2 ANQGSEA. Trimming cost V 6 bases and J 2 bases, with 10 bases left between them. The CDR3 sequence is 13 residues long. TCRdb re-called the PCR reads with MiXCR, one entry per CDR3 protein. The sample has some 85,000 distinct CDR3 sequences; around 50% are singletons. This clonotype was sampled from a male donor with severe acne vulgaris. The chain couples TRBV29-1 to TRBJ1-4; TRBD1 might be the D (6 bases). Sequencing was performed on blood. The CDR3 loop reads CSVNTGTNEKLFF. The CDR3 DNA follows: TGCAGCGTGAATACAGGGACTAATGAAAAACTGTTTTTT.